The 12 T cell receptor beta chains reported below all come from one sample, sequenced in a study of blood T cells in healthy people across ages. Alongside a J-beta primer mix, a sample-barcoded 5' primer served in a second PCR lasting about 6 to 12 cycles. TCRdb itself ran the 5' RACE reads through MiXCR, one entry per CDR3 protein. The top ten hold about two fifths of the sample, which has hundreds of thousands of distinct CDR3 sequences, approximately 50% seen once. Sequencing was done on a sample of blood. Receptors were obtained from a man aged 55 to 70 in good health.

This clonotype showed up just a few times. The V gene is TRBV29-1, the J gene TRBJ2-3; no definite D call. CDR1 is SQVTM, CDR2 ANQGSEA, per germline. Trimming left V 4 bases short and J 0 bases short, with 5 bases between. The CDR3 extends over 12 amino acids. The CDR3 is CSVGWSTDTQYF. DNA for the CDR3: TGCAGCGTTGGATGGAGCACAGATACGCAGTATTTT.

The gene calls are TRBV7-9 and TRBJ2-3, with D perhaps matching TRBD1 or TRBD2 (5 bases each). Germline V gene data show CDR1 as SEHNR and CDR2 as FQNEAQ (reference sequence). The CDR3 is 13 residues long. Trimming cost V 8 bases and J 3 bases, with 12 bases left between them. This CDR3 is CASGMWGTDTQYF. CDR3 coding DNA: TGTGCCAGCGGCATGTGGGGGACAGATACGCAGTATTTT.

This sequence joins TRBV5-1 and TRBJ1-2, with D uncertain. The CDR3 sequence is 15 residues long. V was shortened by 4 bases and J by 4 bases, with 17 bases between the two germline ends. Germline loops: CDR1 SGHRS, CDR2 YFSETQ. The CDR3 coding sequence is TGCGCCAGCAGCGCGCATCCCGAGAGGGCCTATGGCTACACCTTC. This translates into CASSAHPERAYGYTF.

The chain joins TRBV7-8 to TRBJ2-3; D is unclear. V was cut by 4 bases and J by 2 bases, with 13 bases left in between. Germline loops: CDR1 SGHVS, CDR2 FQNEAQ. The CDR3 is 15 residues long. The CDR3 nucleotides are TGTGCCAGCAGCTCCTATTCCGGTTTCACAGATACGCAGTATTTT. It is translated as CASSSYSGFTDTQYF.

This clonotype has a handful of counts. This chain joins TRBV4-1 and TRBJ2-6; TRBD1 or TRBD2 may be the D gene (6 bases each). CDR1 and CDR2 (germline): MGHRA, YSYEKL. The CDR3 runs to 19 residues. The V end was cut by 0 bases, the J end by 0 bases, with 15 bases between. The CDR3, as DNA: TGCGCCAGCAGCCAAGATCACCGAGGGGGGATCTCTGGGGCCAACGTCCTGACTTTC. Its translation is CASSQDHRGGISGANVLTF.

This chain links TRBV7-9 with TRBJ2-7; D gene ambiguous. The J call is uncertain, as TRBJ2-5 better fits the DNA end. Germline CDR1 and CDR2: SEHNR and FQNEAQ (reference sequence). CDR3 size: 14 residues. CDR3 loop: CASSLVNKQETQYF. The CDR3 DNA reads TGTGCCAGCAGCTTGGTAAACAAGCAGGAGACCCAGTACTTC.

The chain couples TRBV28 to TRBJ2-7; a possible D gene is TRBD1 (5 bases). The CDR3 runs to 12 residues. V lost 7 bases, J lost 7 bases, and 14 bases lay in between. Per the germline V gene, CDR1 is MDHEN and CDR2 is SYDVKM. In DNA form, the CDR3 reads TGTGCCAGCACTGCAGGGCTGGGGGAGCAGTACTTC. It yields the protein CASTAGLGEQYF.

This clonotype was detected once. This sequence may be a read error, since a much larger clone differs from it by one base. This chain uses TRBV6-4 with TRBJ2-3, with D perhaps TRBD1 (6 bases). The CDR3 totals 14 residues. The V end lost 6 bases, the J end lost 0 bases, and 10 bases lay between the germline ends. The germline V gene encodes CDR1 MRHNA and CDR2 SNTAGT. In DNA, the CDR3 is TGTGCCAGCAGCCCGGGACATAGCACAGATACGCAGTATTTT. It specifies CASSPGHSTDTQYF.

This chain links TRBV6-1 with TRBJ2-5; D not certain. V lost 10 bases and J lost 1, with 13 bases in between. Germline V gives CDR1 MNHNS, CDR2 SASEGT. The length of the CDR3 is 13 residues. The CDR3 loop is CATSRRIQETQYF. The DNA for the CDR3 is TGTGCCACCTCCCGACGGATCCAAGAGACCCAGTACTTC.

The chain joins TRBV9 to TRBJ1-1; 7 bases are shared with TRBD1. The germline CDR1 and CDR2 sequences are SGDLS and YYNGEE. V gave up 0 bases and J gave up 3 bases; unmatched junction bases: 2. The CDR3 consists of 14 residues. CDR3 sequence: CASSVGTGDTEAFF. The CDR3 DNA sequence: TGTGCCAGCAGCGTAGGTACAGGGGACACTGAAGCTTTCTTT.

The CDR3: CASSPWTLGGYTF. CDR3 nucleotide sequence: TGTGCCAGCAGTCCCTGGACACTCGGAGGCTACACCTTC. This chain links TRBV28 with TRBJ1-2, with a weak D call TRBD1 (5 bases). CDR3 length equals 13 residues. V was shortened by 5 bases and J by 8 bases, with 15 bases between the two germline ends. Looked up from germline, CDR1 is MDHEN and CDR2 is SYDVKM.

The chain combines TRBV12-3 or TRBV12-4 with TRBJ2-7; D possibly corresponds to TRBD2 (6 bases). This CDR3 has 13 amino acids. Trimming took off 5 bases at V and 5 bases at J, with 13 bases between the two ends. The CDR3 DNA reads as TGTGCCAGCAGTCGAACTAGCCTGCACGAGCAGTACTTC. It yields the protein CASSRTSLHEQYF.